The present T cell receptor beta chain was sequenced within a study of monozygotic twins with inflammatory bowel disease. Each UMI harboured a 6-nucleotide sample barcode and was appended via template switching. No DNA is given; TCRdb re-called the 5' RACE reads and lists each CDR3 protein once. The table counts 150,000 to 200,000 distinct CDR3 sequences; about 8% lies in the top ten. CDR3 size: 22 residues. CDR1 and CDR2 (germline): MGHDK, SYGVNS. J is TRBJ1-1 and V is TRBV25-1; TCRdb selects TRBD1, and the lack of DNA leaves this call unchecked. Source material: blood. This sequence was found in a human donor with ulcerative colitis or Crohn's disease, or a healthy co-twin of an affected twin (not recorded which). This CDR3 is CASSNHLPGQGARRRVGTEAFF. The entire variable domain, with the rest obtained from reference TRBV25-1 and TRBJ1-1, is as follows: EADIYQTPRYLVIGTGKKITLECSQTMGHDKMYWYQQDPGMELHLIHYSYGVNSTEKGDLSSESTVSRIRTEHFPLTLESARPSHTSQYLCASSNHLPGQGARRRVGTEAFFGQGTRLTVV.